Below, one T cell receptor beta chain is given with its context. The antigen remains undetermined. Prepared libraries of TCR beta cDNA carried unique molecular identifiers. Input of about 0.95 to 11 million T cells yielded 500,000 to 550,000 cDNA molecules. TCRdb used MiXCR to reprocess the PCR reads, holding one entry per CDR3 protein. The sample shows 650,000 to 850,000 distinct CDR3 sequences, 35% to 55% of them seen only once. Germline-derived CDR1 and CDR2 are MNHEY and SVGAGI. This CDR3 contains 16 residues. V trimming: 6 bases; J trimming: 3 bases; junction bases outside the gene matches: 14. The entry originates in a study of post-analysis software for immune sequencing data. Overall study context: Some patients lacked subtype; others had relapsing-remitting, secondary progressive or progressive-relapsing disease.

Study-wide points: In patients, roughly five TRBV segments were more frequent than in controls, with TRBV5-6, TRBV5-1 and TRBV20-1 among them. Multiple sclerosis was associated with a significant reduction in normalized Chao1 diversity relative to controls.

Sequenced: blood. The clonotype was recovered from a girl under 18 with multiple sclerosis. The chain carries TRBV6-5 and TRBJ2-7, with TRBD1 identical over 7 bases. The CDR3 region is CASRRGKGAPVYEQYF. The CDR3 DNA sequence: TGTGCCAGCAGAAGGGGGAAGGGGGCGCCGGTCTACGAGCAGTACTTC.